This TCR beta chain was documented in a study of post-analysis software for immune sequencing data. About the study: Recorded subtypes: relapsing-remitting, secondary progressive, progressive-relapsing; some patients unannotated. Study observations and caveats: Significantly decreased normalized Chao1 diversity was recorded for multiple sclerosis patients relative to controls. TRBV5-6, TRBV5-1 and TRBV20-1 belonged to a set of five TRBV segments that were more frequent in patients than controls.

V lost 2 bases to trimming and J lost 0 bases, with 7 bases between them. The CDR3 has 14 residues. CDR1 is LGHDT and CDR2 is YNNKEL in the germline V gene (reference sequence). cDNA libraries of TCR beta carried unique molecular identifiers. TCRdb re-analysed the PCR reads in MiXCR, keeping a single row per CDR3 protein. The sample gives almost 700,000 distinct CDR3 sequences, around 64% of which show up once; approximately 11% is in the top ten. Comment on this clonotype: Its target is unknown.

This clonotype was sampled from a girl aged 2-10 years with multiple sclerosis. The J gene is TRBJ1-1, the V gene TRBV3-1; D call uncertain. Sequencing was done on a sample of blood. The CDR3 nucleotides read TGTGCCAGCAGCCAAAGGGTAGTGAACACTGAAGCTTTCTTT. Translating it yields CASSQRVVNTEAFF.